This is a list of T cell receptor beta chains from one sample in a study of graft-versus-host responses after intestinal transplantation. The antigens for these receptors are not known. Profiling relied on immunoSEQ multiplex PCR, and the TCRdb table lists in-frame clones only, not all of them. The table has 70,000 or so clones, roughly 84% seen once; the top ten hold 0.39%. The material sequenced was unstimulated CD4+ T cells sorted from spleen or lymph node cells, taken before transplant. All receptors derive from a human donor who was the organ donor for an intestinal transplant. Each CDR3 is given with its conserved first and last residue. The D gene is left open where the match is weak. Where a row states a size, it is once, few, many or the class of an expanded clone; other rows omit it.

d_call,v_call,cdr3_length,j_call,clone_size,cdr3_nt,cdr3_aa
.,TRBV19,15,TRBJ1-4,.,TGTGCCAGTAGTCTGATGAGACTAACTAATGAAAAACTGTTTTTT,CASSLMRLTNEKLFF
TRBD1,TRBV5-1,15,TRBJ1-2,.,TGCGCCAGCAGCTTTAGGACAGGGGGCGCTGGGGGCTACACCTTC,CASSFRTGGAGGYTF
TRBD1,TRBV4-3,14,TRBJ1-2,.,TGCGCCAGCAGCCGGGACAGGGATTACTATGGCTACACCTTC,CASSRDRDYYGYTF
.,TRBV28,17,TRBJ1-6,once,TGTGCCAGCAGTTCAGGACAGACCGGCTCCTATAATTCACCCCTCCACTTT,CASSSGQTGSYNSPLHF
TRBD1,TRBV6-5,16,TRBJ2-3,.,TGTGCCAGCAGTTCCGGACAGGGGAAGCGCACAGATACGCAGTATTTT,CASSSGQGKRTDTQYF
.,TRBV29-1,14,TRBJ1-5,.,TGCAGCGTTACGATTGGGAGTGCCAATCAGCCCCAGCATTTT,CSVTIGSANQPQHF
TRBD2,TRBV10-2,14,TRBJ2-5,.,TGCGCCAGCAGGGGACTAGCGCTCCAAGAGACCCAGTACTTC,CASRGLALQETQYF
.,TRBV5-6,15,TRBJ2-1,.,TGTGCCAGCAGCTTGGGGGGGCAGCCGGTTAATGAGCAGTTCTTC,CASSLGGQPVNEQFF
TRBD1,TRBV5-1,15,TRBJ1-1,.,TGCGCCAGCAGCTACTCCGGGACAGGGAACACTGAAGCTTTCTTT,CASSYSGTGNTEAFF
TRBD1,TRBV29-1,12,TRBJ1-1,.,TGCAGCGTTCGGCAGGGGGGAACTGAAGCTTTCTTT,CSVRQGGTEAFF
TRBD1,TRBV6-1,17,TRBJ1-2,.,TGTGCCAGCAGTGTCTCAAGGGGTCGGACAGGGGCCTATGGCTACACCTTC,CASSVSRGRTGAYGYTF
.,TRBV6-5,14,TRBJ1-3,.,TGTGCCAGCAGTTCTGACTTCTCTGGAAACACCATATATTTT,CASSSDFSGNTIYF
.,TRBV5-5,13,TRBJ1-4,.,TGTGCCAGCAGCTTGTCAAAAAATGAAAAACTGTTTTTT,CASSLSKNEKLFF